The 9 T cell receptor beta chains given below trace back to one sample, sequenced in a study of blood T cell repertoires in COVID-19 (TCRdb year 2020). Library preparation employed the immunoSEQ multiplex PCR assay. TCRdb limited this immuneACCESS table to in-frame rearrangements with V and J called. A share of clones is missing; checked studies link under half to unresolved V genes, and the rest is unexplained. The sample table shows 350,000 to 450,000 clones, and just over 90% are seen once. In total, the top ten clones hold roughly 0.9% of the sample. Sequenced material: PBMCs or T cells enriched from blood (not recorded which). These receptor sequences come from a woman in her 40s who had been exposed to COVID-19.

This chain connects TRBV3-1 (or the pseudogene TRBV3-2) to TRBJ1-2; D is possibly TRBD1 (5 bases). V was clipped by 4 bases and J by 1 base, with 13 bases between them. Germline-derived CDR1 and CDR2 are LGHDT and YNNKEL (reference sequence). The CDR3 loop spans 15 amino acids. DNA of the CDR3: TGTGCCAGCAGCCGTTCAACAGGTTTTAACTATGGCTACACCTTC. This sequence encodes CASSRSTGFNYGYTF.

The V call is TRBV2, the J call TRBJ1-3; no firm D call. Germline V CDR1 and CDR2: SNHLY, FYNNEI. The CDR3 loop spans 11 amino acids. Trimming shortened V by 6 bases and J by 4 bases, and 4 bases separated the two germline ends. The CDR3 sequence: CASSTGNTIYF. In DNA, the CDR3 is TGTGCCAGCAGCACAGGAAACACCATATATTTT.

The rearrangement uses TRBV10-2 and TRBJ2-7, with TRBD2 matching 7 bases. Trimming took 4 bases from V and 2 from J; bases not matched to a gene: 5. Germline V gene lookup returns CDR1 WSHSY and CDR2 SAAADI. The CDR3 runs 14 residues. The CDR3 coding sequence is TGCGCCAGCAGTGCCCCGGGACTACCCTACGAGCAGTACTTC. Translation: CASSAPGLPYEQYF.

This chain connects TRBV7-2 to TRBJ2-2; TRBD2 matches at 13 bases. Trimming removed 5 bases from V and 6 bases from J; junction bases left unmatched: 3. The CDR3 runs to 15 residues. Germline CDR1 and CDR2: SGHTA and FQGNSA. In DNA, the CDR3 is TGTGCCAGCAGCGCGACTAGCGGGAGGCCCGGGGAGCTGTTTTTT. Its translation: CASSATSGRPGELFF.

The chain has TRBV6-5 and TRBJ1-6; no clear D gene. The V end lost 7 bases, the J end lost 3 bases, and 7 bases lay between the germline ends. Germline lookup yields CDR1 MNHEY and CDR2 SVGAGI. CDR3 length equals 13 residues. The CDR3 sequence is CASTTGYNSPLHF. The DNA for the CDR3 is TGTGCCAGCACAACTGGCTATAATTCACCCCTCCACTTT.

V usage is TRBV2 and J usage is TRBJ1-3; TRBD1 might be the D (6 bases). The CDR3 is 14 residues long. V lost 8 bases and J lost 2, with 13 bases in between. Germline CDR1 is SNHLY and CDR2 is FYNNEI. DNA of the CDR3: TGTGCCAGCGCTGGGACACAGCCTGGAAACACCATATATTTT. Translation gives CASAGTQPGNTIYF.

A few counts support this clone. The V gene is TRBV5-1, the J gene TRBJ2-1, with 8 bases aligning to TRBD2. In germline, CDR1 is SGHRS, CDR2 YFSETQ. The V and J ends lost 7 bases and 8 bases, in that order; junction bases with no gene match: 11. The length of the CDR3 is 14 residues. CDR3 in amino acids: CASQPGTRVHEQFF. CDR3 in DNA: TGCGCCAGCCAACCCGGGACTAGAGTTCATGAGCAGTTCTTC. The full variable domain, with the rest looked up from reference TRBV5-1 and TRBJ2-1, is KAGVTQTPRYLIKTRGQQVTLSCSPISGHRSVSWYQQTPGQGLQFLFEYFSETQRNKGNFPGRFSGRQFSNSRSEMNVSTLELGDSALYLCASQPGTRVHEQFFGPGTRLTVL.

Here the CDR3 reads CASSRKDEGQGVIASGYTF. For the CDR3, the DNA is TGTGCCAGCAGCCGAAAAGATGAGGGACAGGGGGTTATTGCGTCTGGCTACACCTTC. V usage is TRBV7-9 and J usage is TRBJ1-2; 11 bases match TRBD1. With 5 bases clipped from V and 7 bases from J, the junction kept 21 bases outside the gene matches. The CDR3 length is 19 residues. The V gene's germline CDR1 is SEHNR and CDR2 FQNEAQ (reference sequence).

Worth noting for this clone: Compared with germline, one end of the junction differs, possibly owing to a read error. The chain combines TRBV4-1 with TRBJ1-3; D gene unclear. The CDR3 runs to 16 residues. The germline gives CDR1 MGHRA, CDR2 YSYEKL. The CDR3 sequence is CASSKEKEATGNTIYF. In nucleotides, the CDR3 is TGCGCCAGCAGCAAAGAAAAAGAGGCCACTGGAAACACCATATATTTT.